Listed here is a single T cell receptor (beta chain). The CDR3 contains 13 residues. Germline V gives CDR1 ENHRY, CDR2 SYGVKD. Trimming left V 10 bases short and J 4 bases short, with 16 bases between. This record comes from a study of shared clonotypes between healthy human individuals. Whole-study context: CD8 memory received one plate per donor, CD8 naive two, CD4 memory three and CD4 naive three.

Authors' data handling: Sequence data from immunoSEQ were junction-only and lacked quality scores; consequently, filtering differed. TCRdb's table, derived via immunoSEQ multiplex PCR, lists solely in-frame clones and lacks some. That table furnishes V, J and clone size, whereas the DNA furnished D and trimming. The data hold 2 million to 3 million clones, with roughly 93% observed a single time. This TCR derives from a man between 18 and 29 years old in good health. Some clones in this sample may be carry-over from other donors' samples. The chain links TRBV10-3 to TRBJ1-2, with D unclear. The sample consisted of naive CD4+ T cells from PBMCs. This sample's subset: CD45RA+ positively selected. The CDR3: CATRSLMIYGYTF. As DNA, the CDR3 is TGTGCCACCCGGTCGCTGATGATCTATGGCTACACCTTC.